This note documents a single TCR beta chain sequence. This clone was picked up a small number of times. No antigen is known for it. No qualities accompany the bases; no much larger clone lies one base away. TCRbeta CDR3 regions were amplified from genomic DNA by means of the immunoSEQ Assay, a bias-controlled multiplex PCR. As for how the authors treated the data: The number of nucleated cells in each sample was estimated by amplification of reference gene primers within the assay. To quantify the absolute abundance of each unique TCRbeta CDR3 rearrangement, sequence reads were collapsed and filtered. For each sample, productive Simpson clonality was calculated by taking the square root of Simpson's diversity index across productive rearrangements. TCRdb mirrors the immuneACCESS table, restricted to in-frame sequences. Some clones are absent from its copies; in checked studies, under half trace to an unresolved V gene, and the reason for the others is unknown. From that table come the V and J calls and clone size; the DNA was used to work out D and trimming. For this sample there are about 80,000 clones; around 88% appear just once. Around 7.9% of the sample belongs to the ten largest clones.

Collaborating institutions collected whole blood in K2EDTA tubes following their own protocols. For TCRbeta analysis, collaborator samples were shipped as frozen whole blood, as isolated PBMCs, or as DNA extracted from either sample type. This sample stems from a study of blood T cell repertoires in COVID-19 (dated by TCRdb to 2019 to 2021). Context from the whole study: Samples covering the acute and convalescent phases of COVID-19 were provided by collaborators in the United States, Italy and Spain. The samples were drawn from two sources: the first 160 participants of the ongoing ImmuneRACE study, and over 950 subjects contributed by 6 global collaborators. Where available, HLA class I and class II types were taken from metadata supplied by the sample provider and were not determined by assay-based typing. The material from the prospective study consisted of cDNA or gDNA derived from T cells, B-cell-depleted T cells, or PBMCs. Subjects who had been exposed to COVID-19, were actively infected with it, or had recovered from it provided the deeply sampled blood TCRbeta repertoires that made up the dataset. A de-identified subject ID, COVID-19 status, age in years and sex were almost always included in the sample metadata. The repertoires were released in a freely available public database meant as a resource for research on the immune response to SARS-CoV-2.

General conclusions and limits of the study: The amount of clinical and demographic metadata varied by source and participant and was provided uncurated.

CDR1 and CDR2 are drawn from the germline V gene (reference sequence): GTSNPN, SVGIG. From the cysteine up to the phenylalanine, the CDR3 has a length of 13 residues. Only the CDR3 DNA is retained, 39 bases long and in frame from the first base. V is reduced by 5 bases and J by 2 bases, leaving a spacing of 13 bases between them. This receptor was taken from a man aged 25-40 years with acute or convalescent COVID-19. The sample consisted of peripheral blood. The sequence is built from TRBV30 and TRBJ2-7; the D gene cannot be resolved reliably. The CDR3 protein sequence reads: CAWSRARPYEQYF. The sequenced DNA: TGTGCCTGGTCACGTGCGAGGCCCTACGAGCAGTACTTC.